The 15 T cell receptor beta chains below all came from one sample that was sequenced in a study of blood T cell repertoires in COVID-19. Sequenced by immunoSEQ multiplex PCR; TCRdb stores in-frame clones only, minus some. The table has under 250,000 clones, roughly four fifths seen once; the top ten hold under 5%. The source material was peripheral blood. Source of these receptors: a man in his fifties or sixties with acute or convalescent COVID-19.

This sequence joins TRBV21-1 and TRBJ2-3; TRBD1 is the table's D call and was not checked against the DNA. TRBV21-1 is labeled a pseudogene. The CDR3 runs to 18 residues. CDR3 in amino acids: CASSKGVDRGRSSDTQYF. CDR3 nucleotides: TGTGCCAGCAGCAAAGGCGTGGACAGGGGGCGGTCTTCAGATACGCAGTATTTT.

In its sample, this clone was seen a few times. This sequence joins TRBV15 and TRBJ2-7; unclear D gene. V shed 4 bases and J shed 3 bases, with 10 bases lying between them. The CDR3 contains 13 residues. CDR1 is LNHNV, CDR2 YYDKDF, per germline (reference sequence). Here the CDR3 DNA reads TGTGCCACCAGCATAGATCAACTCTACGAGCAGTACTTC. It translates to CATSIDQLYEQYF.

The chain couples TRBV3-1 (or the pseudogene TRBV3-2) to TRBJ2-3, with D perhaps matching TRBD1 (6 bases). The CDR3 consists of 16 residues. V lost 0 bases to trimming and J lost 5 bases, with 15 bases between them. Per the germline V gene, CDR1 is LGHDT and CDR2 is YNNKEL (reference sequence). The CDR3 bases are TGTGCCAGCAGCCAAGATTGGGGACAAATGGTAGATACGCAGTATTTT. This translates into CASSQDWGQMVDTQYF.

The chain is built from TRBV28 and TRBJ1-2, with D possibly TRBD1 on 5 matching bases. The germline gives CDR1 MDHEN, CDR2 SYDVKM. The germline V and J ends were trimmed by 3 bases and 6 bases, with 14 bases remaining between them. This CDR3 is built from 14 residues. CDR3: CASSLIRVDDGYTF. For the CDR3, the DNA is TGTGCCAGCAGTTTGATCAGGGTCGATGATGGCTACACCTTC.

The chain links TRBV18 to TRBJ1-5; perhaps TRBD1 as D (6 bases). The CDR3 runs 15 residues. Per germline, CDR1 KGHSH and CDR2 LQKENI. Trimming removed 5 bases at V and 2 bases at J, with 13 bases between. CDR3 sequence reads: CASSASAGGNQPQHF. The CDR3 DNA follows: TGTGCCAGCTCAGCCTCGGCAGGGGGCAATCAGCCCCAGCATTTT.

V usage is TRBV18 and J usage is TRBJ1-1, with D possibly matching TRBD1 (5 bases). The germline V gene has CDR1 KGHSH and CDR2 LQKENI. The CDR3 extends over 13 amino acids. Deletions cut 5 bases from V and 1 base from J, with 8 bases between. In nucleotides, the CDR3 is TGTGCCAGCTCAATCGGACAGAACACTGAAGCTTTCTTT. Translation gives CASSIGQNTEAFF.

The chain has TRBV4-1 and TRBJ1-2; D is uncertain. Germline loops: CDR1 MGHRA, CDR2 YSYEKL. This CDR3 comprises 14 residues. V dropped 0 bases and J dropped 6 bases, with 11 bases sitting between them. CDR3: CASSQDLAVNGYTF. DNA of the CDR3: TGCGCCAGCAGCCAAGACCTCGCAGTGAATGGCTACACCTTC.

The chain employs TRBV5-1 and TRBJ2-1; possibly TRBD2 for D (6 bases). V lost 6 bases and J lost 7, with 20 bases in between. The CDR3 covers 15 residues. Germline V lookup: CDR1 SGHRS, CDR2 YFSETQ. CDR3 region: CASTEPSGPNNEQFF. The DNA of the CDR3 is TGCGCCAGCACTGAGCCCAGCGGGCCGAATAATGAGCAGTTCTTC.

The CDR3 nucleotides are TGTGCCAGCAGCCAAGACCCGGACAGGGGGATTCAGCCCCAGCATTTT. Encoded protein: CASSQDPDRGIQPQHF. This rearrangement joins TRBV4-2 to TRBJ1-5; the match to TRBD1 covers 10 bases. Trimming cost V 0 bases and J 6 bases; bases outside gene matches: 5. Germline V gives CDR1 LGHNA, CDR2 YNFKEQ. The CDR3 is 16 amino acids.

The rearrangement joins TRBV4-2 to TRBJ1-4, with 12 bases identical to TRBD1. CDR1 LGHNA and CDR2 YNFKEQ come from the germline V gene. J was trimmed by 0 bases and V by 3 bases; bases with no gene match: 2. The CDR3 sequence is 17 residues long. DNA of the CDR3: TGTGCCAGCAGCCAGGGACAGGGGGCTGCAACTAATGAAAAACTGTTTTTT. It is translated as CASSQGQGAATNEKLFF.

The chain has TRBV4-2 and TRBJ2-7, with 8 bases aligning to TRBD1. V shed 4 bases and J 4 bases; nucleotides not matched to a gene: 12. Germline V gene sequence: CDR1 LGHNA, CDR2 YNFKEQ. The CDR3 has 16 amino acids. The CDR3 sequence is CASSPGQGSSGYEQYF. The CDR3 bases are TGTGCCAGCAGCCCTGGACAGGGTTCGAGCGGTTACGAGCAGTACTTC.

The CDR3 is CASSQDYSSGNTIYF. CDR3 sequence (DNA): TGCGCCAGCAGCCAAGACTACAGCTCTGGAAACACCATATATTTT. The chain has TRBV4-1 and TRBJ1-3; D not resolved. V was cut by 0 bases and J by 0 bases, with 6 bases left in between. This CDR3 comprises 15 residues. CDR1 and CDR2 from the germline V gene are MGHRA and YSYEKL.

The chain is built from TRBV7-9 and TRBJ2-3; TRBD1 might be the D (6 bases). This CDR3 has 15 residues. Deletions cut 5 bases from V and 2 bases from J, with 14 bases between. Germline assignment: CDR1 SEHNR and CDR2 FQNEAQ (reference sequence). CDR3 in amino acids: CASSPTQGTTDTQYF. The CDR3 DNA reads TGTGCCAGCAGCCCCACCCAGGGGACCACAGATACGCAGTATTTT.

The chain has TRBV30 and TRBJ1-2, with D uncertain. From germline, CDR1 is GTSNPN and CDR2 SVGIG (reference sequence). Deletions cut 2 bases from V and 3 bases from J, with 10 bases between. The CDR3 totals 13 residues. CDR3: CAWSREEDYGYTF. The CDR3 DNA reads TGTGCCTGGAGTAGAGAGGAGGACTATGGCTACACCTTC.

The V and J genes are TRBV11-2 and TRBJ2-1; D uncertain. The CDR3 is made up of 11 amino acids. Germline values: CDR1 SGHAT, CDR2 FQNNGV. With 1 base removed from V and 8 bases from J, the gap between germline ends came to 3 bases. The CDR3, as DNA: TGTGCCAGCAGCTTAGCGTATGAGCAGTTCTTC. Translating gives CASSLAYEQFF.